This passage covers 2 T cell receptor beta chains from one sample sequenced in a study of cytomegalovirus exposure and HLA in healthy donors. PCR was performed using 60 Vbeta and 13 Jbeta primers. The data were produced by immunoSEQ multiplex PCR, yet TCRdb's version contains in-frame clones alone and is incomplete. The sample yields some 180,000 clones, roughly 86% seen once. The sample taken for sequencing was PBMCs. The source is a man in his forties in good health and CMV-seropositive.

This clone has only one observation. The CDR3 DNA reads TGTGCCAGCAGCTTAACTCAGGTCCCCAGCAATGAGCAGTTCTTC. Translation gives CASSLTQVPSNEQFF. V and J are TRBV7-3 and TRBJ2-1, with D unclear. The germline gives CDR1 SGHTA, CDR2 FQGTGA. The CDR3 totals 15 residues. V dropped 0 bases and J dropped 6 bases, with 12 bases sitting between them.

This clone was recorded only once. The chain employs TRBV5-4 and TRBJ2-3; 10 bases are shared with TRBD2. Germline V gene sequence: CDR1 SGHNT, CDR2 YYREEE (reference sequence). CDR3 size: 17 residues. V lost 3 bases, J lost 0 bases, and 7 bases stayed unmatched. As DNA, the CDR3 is TGTGCCAGCAGCTGGATAGCGGGGGGACGTAGCACAGATACGCAGTATTTT. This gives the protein CASSWIAGGRSTDTQYF.